Listed below are T cell receptor beta chains from one sample, sequenced in a study of shared clonotypes between healthy human individuals. This table comes from immunoSEQ multiplex PCR, and its TCRdb copy is limited to in-frame clones, with some not included. The data show 2 million to 2.5 million clones, about 95% seen once. Input material: naive CD4+ T cells sorted from blood. The receptor set was obtained from a man aged 18 to 30 in good health. The CDR3 runs from the conserved cysteine through the conserved F or W.

CDR3 protein	J gene	V gene
CSVPLGTDQPQHF	TRBJ1-5	TRBV29-1
CASSLADRGGSYGYTF	TRBJ1-2	TRBV28
CSAEDRIYGYTF	TRBJ1-2	TRBV29-1
CASGRGNQPQHF	TRBJ1-5	TRBV28
CSVTDQDIQYF	TRBJ2-4	TRBV29-1
CASTSKGGGYTF	TRBJ1-2	TRBV2
CASSRSGSTDTQYF	TRBJ2-3	TRBV7-9
CACYSTKAFF	TRBJ1-1	TRBV30
CAWSREDEKLFF	TRBJ1-4	TRBV30
CASSLGGQGTQYF	TRBJ2-5	TRBV7-9
CASRKGGEQFF	TRBJ2-1	TRBV2
CASSGGQGAENIQYF	TRBJ2-4	TRBV2
CASSLDPGPGGYTF	TRBJ1-2	TRBV7-2
CASSLEDTWVGQPQHF	TRBJ1-5	TRBV7-2
CATAGTSGYEQYF	TRBJ2-7	TRBV2
CATSRGGATPYEQYF	TRBJ2-7	TRBV5-1
CASSIRNSGRSMGGELFF	TRBJ2-2	TRBV19
CASSLGRNNQPQHF	TRBJ1-5	TRBV5-6
CASSLLVSYEQYF	TRBJ2-7	TRBV7-2
CASSGTSGRTADTQYF	TRBJ2-3	TRBV25-1
CSVVLGVPYNEQFF	TRBJ2-1	TRBV29-1
CASSPGNGGNQPQHF	TRBJ1-5	TRBV18
CASSQGGTPTNEKLFF	TRBJ1-4	TRBV5-6
CASSLKAGAEETQYF	TRBJ2-5	TRBV5-1
CSVENPRMNTEAFF	TRBJ1-1	TRBV29-1
CASRQLAAGHEQYF	TRBJ2-7	TRBV6-5
CASSLNSGANVLTF	TRBJ2-6	TRBV7-3
CASSVGGAEAFF	TRBJ1-1	TRBV2
CASSSTTNTGELFF	TRBJ2-2	TRBV5-1
CASSNRAGYTF	TRBJ1-2	TRBV28
CASSDRGSNGYTF	TRBJ1-2	TRBV19
CASSAGSGGPLYEQYF	TRBJ2-7	TRBV7-2
CASSEGDRAPYEQYF	TRBJ2-7	TRBV2
CASSLVGGANVLTF	TRBJ2-6	TRBV28
CASSPGRAGTEAFF	TRBJ1-1	TRBV13
CASSQADRNTGELFF	TRBJ2-2	TRBV4-1
CASNHLQGAGNEQYF	TRBJ2-7	TRBV11-2
CASSYALNEKLFF	TRBJ1-4	TRBV6-6
CASSQFAGSSGNTIYF	TRBJ1-3	TRBV14
CATSSDRSKNTGELFF	TRBJ2-2	TRBV15
CAWSVNRASGNTIYF	TRBJ1-3	TRBV30
CASSPNGAGGYTF	TRBJ1-2	TRBV6-5
CASREGTANEKLFF	TRBJ1-4	TRBV28
CASSSGLAGGPPTDTQYF	TRBJ2-3	TRBV5-1
CASSLPNGATNEKLFF	TRBJ1-4	TRBV18
CASSLGHLYGYTF	TRBJ1-2	TRBV6-1